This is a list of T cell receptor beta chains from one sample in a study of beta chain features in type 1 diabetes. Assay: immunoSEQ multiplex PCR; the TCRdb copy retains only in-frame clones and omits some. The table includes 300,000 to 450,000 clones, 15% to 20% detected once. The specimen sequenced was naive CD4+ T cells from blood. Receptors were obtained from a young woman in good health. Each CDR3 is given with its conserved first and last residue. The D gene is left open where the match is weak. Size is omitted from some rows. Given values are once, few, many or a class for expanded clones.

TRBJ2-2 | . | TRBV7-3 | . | CASSSQGTGELFF | TGTGCCAGCAGCTCTCAGGGAACCGGGGAGCTGTTTTTT
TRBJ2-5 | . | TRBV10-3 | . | CAIAPQVRQETQYF | TGTGCCATCGCCCCACAGGTTCGTCAAGAGACCCAGTACTTC
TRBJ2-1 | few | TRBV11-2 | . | CASSPTGGYNEQFF | TGTGCCAGCAGCCCCACCGGAGGCTACAATGAGCAGTTCTTC
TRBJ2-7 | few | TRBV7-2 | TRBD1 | CASRLTGAYEQYF | TGTGCCAGCAGACTGACAGGGGCCTACGAGCAGTACTTC
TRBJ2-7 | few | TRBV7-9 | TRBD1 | CASSQRDRDSYEQYF | TGTGCCAGCAGCCAAAGGGACAGGGACTCCTACGAGCAGTACTTC
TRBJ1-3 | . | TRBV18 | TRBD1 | CASSPGTGTSGNTIYF | TGTGCCAGCTCACCCGGGACAGGGACCTCTGGAAACACCATATATTTT
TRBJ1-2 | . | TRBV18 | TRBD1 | CASSPGETGDGYTF | TGTGCCAGCTCACCTGGCGAGACAGGGGATGGCTACACCTTC
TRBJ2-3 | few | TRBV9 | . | CASSVGTAENTQYF | TGTGCCAGCAGCGTGGGGACTGCGGAGAATACGCAGTATTTT
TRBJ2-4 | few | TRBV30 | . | CAWSPGYAKNIQYF | TGTGCCTGGAGTCCAGGATACGCCAAAAACATTCAGTACTTC
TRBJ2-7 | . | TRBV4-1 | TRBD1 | CASSQPRDRGYEQYF | TGCGCCAGCAGCCAACCCCGGGACAGGGGCTACGAGCAGTACTTC
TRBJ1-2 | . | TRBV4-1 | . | CASSRTGSIAGYTF | TGCGCCAGCAGCCGGACGGGGAGTATAGCAGGCTACACCTTC
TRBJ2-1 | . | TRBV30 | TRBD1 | CAWRETGSWNEQFF | TGTGCCTGGAGGGAGACAGGGTCGTGGAATGAGCAGTTCTTC
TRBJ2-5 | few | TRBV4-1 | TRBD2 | CASSQGGRGETQYF | TGCGCCAGCAGCCAAGGAGGGAGGGGAGAGACCCAGTACTTC
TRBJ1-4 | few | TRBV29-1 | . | CSVGTGGNEKLFF | TGCAGCGTTGGGACCGGGGGAAATGAAAAACTGTTTTTT
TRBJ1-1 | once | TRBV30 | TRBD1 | CAWRRQGRVDTEAFF | TGTGCCTGGAGACGACAGGGGCGCGTGGACACTGAAGCTTTCTTT
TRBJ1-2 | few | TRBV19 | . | CASSRTRSVRGYTF | TGTGCCAGTAGTCGGACAAGATCAGTAAGGGGCTACACCTTC
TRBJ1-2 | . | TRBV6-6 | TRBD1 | CASSPQGGRYGYTF | TGTGCCAGCAGTCCACAGGGGGGCCGCTATGGCTACACCTTC
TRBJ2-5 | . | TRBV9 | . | CASSVLRGQETQYF | TGTGCCAGCAGCGTCTTACGGGGTCAAGAGACCCAGTACTTC
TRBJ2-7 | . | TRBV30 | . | CAWSGRGSYEQYF | TGTGCCTGGAGTGGGAGGGGATCCTACGAGCAGTACTTC
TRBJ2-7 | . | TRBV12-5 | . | CASGGSGFFYEQYF | TGTGCTAGTGGTGGGTCAGGGTTCTTCTACGAGCAGTACTTC
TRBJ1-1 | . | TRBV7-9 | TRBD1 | CASSPNRGEAFF | TGTGCCAGCAGCCCCAACAGGGGTGAAGCTTTCTTT
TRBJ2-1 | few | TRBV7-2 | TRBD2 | CASSPGLGRLLDSYNEQFF | TGTGCCAGCAGCCCAGGACTAGGACGGCTTCTGGACTCCTACAATGAGCAGTTCTTC
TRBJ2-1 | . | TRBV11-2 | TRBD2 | CASSSHPAGVKYNEQFF | TGTGCCAGCAGCTCCCACCCCGCGGGAGTGAAGTACAATGAGCAGTTCTTC
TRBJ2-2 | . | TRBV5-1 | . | CASSLAPLITGELFF | TGCGCCAGCAGCTTGGCCCCTCTAATCACCGGGGAGCTGTTTTTT
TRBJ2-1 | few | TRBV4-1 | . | CASSQAGPFNEQFF | TGCGCCAGCAGCCAAGCGGGTCCATTTAATGAGCAGTTCTTC
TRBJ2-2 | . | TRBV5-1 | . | CASSLGTVGTGELFF | TGCGCCAGCAGCTTGGGGACAGTTGGCACCGGGGAGCTGTTTTTT
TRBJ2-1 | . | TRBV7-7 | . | CASSLGGSKANEQFF | TGTGCTAGCAGCTTAGGTGGGAGCAAGGCCAATGAGCAGTTCTTC
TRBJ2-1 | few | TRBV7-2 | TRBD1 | CASSLDRGPYNEQFF | TGTGCCAGCAGCTTAGACAGGGGACCGTACAATGAGCAGTTCTTC
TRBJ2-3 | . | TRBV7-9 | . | CASSSRGGTDTQYF | TGTGCCAGCAGCTCGCGCGGGGGCACAGATACGCAGTATTTT
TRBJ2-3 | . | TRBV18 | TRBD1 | CASSGQGPADTQYF | TGTGCCAGCTCTGGACAGGGTCCGGCAGATACGCAGTATTTT
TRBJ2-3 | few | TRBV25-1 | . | CASSEWSYNTDTQYF | TGTGCCAGCAGTGAATGGAGCTATAACACAGATACGCAGTATTTT
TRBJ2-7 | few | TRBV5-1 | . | CASSARQSSYEQYF | TGCGCCAGCAGCGCCCGACAGAGCTCCTACGAGCAGTACTTC
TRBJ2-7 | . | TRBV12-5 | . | CASGLVHSSYEQYF | TGTGCTAGTGGTTTGGTACACAGCTCCTACGAGCAGTACTTC
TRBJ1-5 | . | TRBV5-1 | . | CASSLDGTGDSNQPQHF | TGCGCCAGCAGCTTGGATGGGACGGGGGATAGCAATCAGCCCCAGCATTTT
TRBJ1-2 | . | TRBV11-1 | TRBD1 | CASSVRQGGYGYTF | TGTGCCAGCAGCGTTAGACAGGGCGGCTATGGCTACACCTTC
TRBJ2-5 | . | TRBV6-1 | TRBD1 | CASSDAAGGQETQYF | TGTGCCAGCAGTGATGCCGCAGGGGGACAAGAGACCCAGTACTTC
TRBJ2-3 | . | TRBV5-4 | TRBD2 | CASSSRGRGADTQYF | TGTGCCAGCAGCTCGCGGGGGAGAGGGGCAGATACGCAGTATTTT